This T cell receptor beta chain comes out of a study of regulatory T cells in long-lasting Graves disease. Building the TCR beta libraries relied on iRepertoire HTBI primers, and CDR3 regions underwent Arm-PCR. TCRdb itself ran the multiplex PCR reads through MiXCR, one entry per CDR3 protein. The repertoire holds approximately 300,000 distinct CDR3 sequences, with more than 15% as singletons. CDR1 MNHEY and CDR2 SMNVEV come from the germline V gene (reference sequence). This CDR3 is 11 amino acids long. Trimming took 7 bases from V and 3 from J; bases not matched to a gene: 0. Time point here: newly diagnosed GD, antithyroid drugs for less than 3 months. Making the TCR library involved RNA that had been extracted from PBMCs. This clonotype appeared many times.

This clonotype originated in a female donor with Graves disease. The chain couples TRBV27 to TRBJ2-7, with 7 bases fitting TRBD2. The sequencing here drew on peripheral blood mononuclear cells (PBMCs), taken at new diagnosis, from a patient treated with antithyroid drugs. The CDR3 loop reads CASTSGYEQYF. CDR3 bases: TGTGCCAGCACTAGCGGCTACGAGCAGTACTTC.